The present T cell receptor (beta chain) was sequenced within a study of shared clonotypes between healthy human individuals. The wider study: Each donor contributed plates that comprised three CD4 naive, three CD4 memory, two CD8 naive and one CD8 memory. Overall study results and limits: Relative to clonotypes present in all four donors, those not shared had lower generation probabilities.

Donors included only healthy HIV-negative adults lacking recent acute infections or vaccinations. The authors ran the assay at deep level. Using immunoSEQ multiplex PCR, the repertoire was profiled, and TCRdb retains in-frame clones only, with some absent. Seen here are roughly 1.4 million clones, less than 99% observed once, and the top ten hold approximately 0.4%. Points on this clone: Its antigen is currently unknown.

The CDR3 has 15 amino acids. The V end was cut by 4 bases, the J end by 0 bases, with 14 bases between. Germline V gene data show CDR1 as SGHDT and CDR2 as YYEEEE. The rearrangement links TRBV5-6 to TRBJ2-7, with D possibly called TRBD1 or TRBD2 (6 bases each). The sequence was obtained from a man aged 25 to 40 in good health. The source material was naive CD4+ T cells sorted from blood. The subset denotes: CD45RA+ positively selected. The CDR3 sequence is CASSPGWGASYEQYF. The CDR3 nucleotides read TGTGCCAGCAGCCCAGGCTGGGGGGCCTCCTACGAGCAGTACTTC.